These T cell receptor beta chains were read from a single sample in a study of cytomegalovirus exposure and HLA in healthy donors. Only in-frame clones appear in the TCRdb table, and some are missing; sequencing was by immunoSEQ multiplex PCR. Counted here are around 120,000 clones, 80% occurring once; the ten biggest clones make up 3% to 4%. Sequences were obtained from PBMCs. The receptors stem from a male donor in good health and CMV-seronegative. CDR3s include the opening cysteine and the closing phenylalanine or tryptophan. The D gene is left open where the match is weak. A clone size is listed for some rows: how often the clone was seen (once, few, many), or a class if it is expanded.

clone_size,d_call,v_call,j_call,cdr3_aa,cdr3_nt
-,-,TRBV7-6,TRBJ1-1,CASSSPVGREYITEAFF,TGTGCCAGCAGCTCCCCGGTTGGCAGGGAATATATCACTGAAGCTTTCTTT
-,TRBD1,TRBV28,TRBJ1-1,CASSFRDRVFGNTEAFF,TGTGCCAGCAGTTTTAGGGACAGGGTATTTGGGAACACTGAAGCTTTCTTT
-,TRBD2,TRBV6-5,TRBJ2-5,CASSYSSGGDKTQYF,TGTGCCAGCAGTTACTCTAGCGGGGGGGATAAGACCCAGTACTTC
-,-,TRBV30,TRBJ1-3,CAWSLSSGNTIYF,TGTGCCTGGAGTCTCAGCTCTGGAAACACCATATATTTT
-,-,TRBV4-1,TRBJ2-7,CASSQARVGSSYEQYF,TGCGCCAGCAGCCAAGCCAGGGTGGGTAGCTCCTACGAGCAGTACTTC
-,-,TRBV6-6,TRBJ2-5,CASSPRRGGRETQYF,TGTGCCAGCAGCCCTAGACGGGGTGGACGAGAGACCCAGTACTTC
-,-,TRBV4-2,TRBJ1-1,CASSQANGNTEAFF,TGTGCCAGCAGCCAAGCGAACGGGAACACTGAAGCTTTCTTT
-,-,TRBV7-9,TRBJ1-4,CASSLRATNEKLFF,TGTGCCAGCAGTCTGAGAGCAACTAATGAAAAACTGTTTTTT
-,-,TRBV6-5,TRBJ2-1,CASSPWGQGPHEQFF,TGTGCCAGCAGTCCCTGGGGCCAGGGGCCTCATGAGCAGTTCTTC
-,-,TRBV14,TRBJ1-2,CASSQDLRQYYGYTF,TGTGCCAGCAGCCAAGATTTGCGACAGTACTATGGCTACACCTTC
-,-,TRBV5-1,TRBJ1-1,CASQEEDGTEAFF,TGCGCCAGCCAAGAGGAAGATGGCACTGAAGCTTTCTTT
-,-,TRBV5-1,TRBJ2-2,CASSLAVPNTGELFF,TGCGCCAGCAGCTTGGCAGTTCCGAACACCGGGGAGCTGTTTTTT
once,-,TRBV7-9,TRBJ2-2,CASSFVDTGELFF,TGTGCCAGCAGCTTTGTAGACACCGGGGAGCTGTTTTTT
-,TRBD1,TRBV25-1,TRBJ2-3,CASSESIRGPSTDTQYF,TGTGCCAGCAGTGAATCCATCAGGGGGCCTAGCACAGATACGCAGTATTTT
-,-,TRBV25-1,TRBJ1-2,CASSESGGVGGYTF,TGTGCCAGCAGTGAATCGGGAGGGGTTGGAGGCTACACCTTC
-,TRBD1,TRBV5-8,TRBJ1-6,CASSLRQGGSYNSPLHF,TGTGCCAGCAGCTTAAGACAGGGAGGCTCCTATAATTCACCCCTCCACTTT
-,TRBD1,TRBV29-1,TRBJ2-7,CSVATGGTYEQYF,TGCAGCGTTGCGACAGGGGGTACCTACGAGCAGTACTTC
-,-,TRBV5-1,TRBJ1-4,CASSLGQLNEKLFF,TGCGCCAGCAGCTTGGGACAGCTTAATGAAAAACTGTTTTTT
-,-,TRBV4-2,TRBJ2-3,CASSSILAGADTQYF,TGTGCCAGCAGCTCGATCCTAGCCGGGGCAGATACGCAGTATTTT
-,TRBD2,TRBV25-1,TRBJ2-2,CASSEGGDTGELFF,TGTGCCAGCAGTGAGGGGGGGGACACCGGGGAGCTGTTTTTT
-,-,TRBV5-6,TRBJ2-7,CASSSPETVYEQYF,TGTGCCAGCAGCTCGCCCGAGACAGTCTACGAGCAGTACTTC
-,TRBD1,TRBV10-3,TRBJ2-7,CAISTPTGGTYEQYF,TGTGCCATCAGCACCCCCACAGGGGGCACCTACGAGCAGTACTTC
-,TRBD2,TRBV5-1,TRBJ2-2,CASSWGLAGVTGELFF,TGCGCCAGCAGCTGGGGACTAGCGGGTGTCACCGGGGAGCTGTTTTTT
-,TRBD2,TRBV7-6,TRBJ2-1,CASSQSGGRANEQFF,TGTGCCAGCAGCCAAAGCGGCGGGAGGGCCAATGAGCAGTTCTTC
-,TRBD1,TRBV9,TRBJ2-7,CASSVRTGYEQYF,TGTGCCAGCAGCGTTAGGACAGGCTACGAGCAGTACTTC
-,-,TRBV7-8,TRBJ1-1,CASSLAVFRDTEAFF,TGTGCCAGCAGCCTCGCGGTTTTCCGAGACACTGAAGCTTTCTTT
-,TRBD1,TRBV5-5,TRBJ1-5,CASSPRGQGAGQPQHF,TGTGCCAGCAGCCCCCGGGGACAGGGGGCCGGGCAGCCCCAGCATTTT
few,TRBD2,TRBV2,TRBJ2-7,CASSEVLAVYYEQYF,TGTGCCAGCAGTGAAGTCCTAGCGGTATACTACGAGCAGTACTTC
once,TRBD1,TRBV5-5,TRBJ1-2,CASSLVGTGLFYGYTF,TGTGCCAGCAGCTTGGTCGGGACAGGGCTTTTCTATGGCTACACCTTC
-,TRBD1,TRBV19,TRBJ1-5,CASSIRTGGLPQHF,TGTGCCAGTAGTATCCGGACAGGGGGCCTGCCCCAGCATTTT
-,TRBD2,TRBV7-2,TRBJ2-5,CASSLLVAGAQEKYF,TGTGCCAGCAGCTTGCTAGTAGCGGGGGCCCAGGAAAAGTACTTC
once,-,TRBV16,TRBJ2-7,CASSQGISRESFDEQYF,TGTGCCAGCAGCCAAGGTATAAGCAGGGAAAGTTTCGACGAGCAGTACTTC
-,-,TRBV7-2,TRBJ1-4,CASSLVMGQEKLFF,TGTGCCAGCAGCTTAGTTATGGGACAAGAAAAACTGTTTTTT
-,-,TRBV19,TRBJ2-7,CASSGGEPYEQYF,TGTGCCAGTAGTGGAGGGGAACCCTACGAGCAGTACTTC
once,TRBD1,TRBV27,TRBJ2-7,CASRPGQVGYEQYF,TGTGCCAGCAGACCGGGACAGGTTGGTTACGAGCAGTACTTC
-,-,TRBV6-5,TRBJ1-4,CASSRGGEKLFF,TGTGCCAGCAGCCGAGGAGGGGAAAAACTGTTTTTT
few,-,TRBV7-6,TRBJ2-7,CASSRIPDSSYEQYF,TGTGCCAGCAGCCGGATACCAGACAGCTCCTACGAGCAGTACTTC
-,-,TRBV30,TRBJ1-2,CAWSANLGWGGGYTF,TGTGCCTGGAGCGCCAACCTCGGTTGGGGGGGTGGCTACACCTTC
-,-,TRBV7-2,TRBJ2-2,CASSLALSGQGGELFF,TGTGCCAGCAGCTTAGCGCTGTCAGGGCAGGGCGGGGAGCTGTTTTTT